These T cell receptor beta chains were read from a single sample in a study of control samples from healthy donors and cancer patients. Some clones are missing from TCRdb's copy, which holds only in-frame ones; the method was immunoSEQ multiplex PCR. The sample consists of about 52,000 clones, 95% of them appearing once. The sample was blood. These receptors were taken from a man younger than 40 in good health. Each CDR3 is given without its conserved first and last residue.

TRBV18	ASNSGAHEQY
TRBV29-1	SVEDRWGGSSYNSPLH
TRBV7-3	ASSINRDSPSYEQY
TRBV2	ASSREGSPLH
TRBV4-3	ASSRDRVIDEQY
TRBV5-1	ASSLASGTGVYEQY
TRBV24-1	ATSDPGPGNNEQF
TRBV5-1	ASSLQVTDTQY
TRBV7-3	ASSLTMKTGELF
TRBV6-5	ASSYTDSYNEQF
TRBV6-5	ASSYIGLAGNNEQF
TRBV6-5	ASITNAYNEQF
TRBV5-1	ASSLGGAGNTEAF
TRBV3-1/TRBV3-2	ASSQGPNQPQH
TRBV7-8	ASSPAGGREQY
TRBV6-2/TRBV6-3	ASSFTLAGATYYEQY
TRBV7-2	ASYYGLARTDTQY
TRBV11-2	ASSLVRGGNEQY
TRBV6-5	ASIRWTMNTEAF
TRBV7-9	ASSFTTSGALSYNEQF
TRBV6-6	ASRVAGGFEQY
TRBV10-3	AITGGETQY
TRBV5-1	ASSLLGGQENEKLF
TRBV10-1	ANVVRNYGYT
TRBV7-9	ASSSTGKGEKLF
TRBV7-8	ASSARIYEQY
TRBV9	ASSVDPGANTEAF
TRBV30	AWSPDREGSGNTIY
TRBV9	ASSVAVTGLNTGELF
TRBV6-2/TRBV6-3	ASSFAGTGAFGNTIY
TRBV7-3	ASSWTQGPTYEQY
TRBV19	ASSILNYGYT
TRBV27	ASRPIDYNEQF
TRBV7-8	ASSLGPGGPNNEQF
TRBV10-3	AITQGPDYEQY
TRBV27	ASSARGGRSYEQY
TRBV4-2	ASSQFGGGPVEQF
TRBV10-3	AISESRGNTEAF
TRBV6-2/TRBV6-3	ASSYRRSSYNSPLH
TRBV4-1	ASSQEASPGLWGELF
TRBV28	ASFGYTKNIQY
TRBV5-4	ASSPKGSSSYNEQF
TRBV9	ASSPRAGPSYEQY
TRBV5-1	ASSLFAFTDTQY
TRBV11-2	ASREGRGTYNEQF
TRBV28	ASSLWDTDTQY
TRBV7-9	ASSSRDRGREAF
TRBV18	ASSTTNTANTGELF
TRBV5-4	ASSSEVSDYGYT